This is a list of T cell receptor beta chains from one sample in a study of shared clonotypes between healthy human individuals. Only in-frame clones appear in the TCRdb table, and some are missing; sequencing was by immunoSEQ multiplex PCR. The repertoire holds about 1,800,000 clones, about 95% seen once, with around 1.2% in the top ten. The sample consisted of naive CD8+ T cells sorted from blood. The origin of the receptors is a young man in good health. The CDR3 runs from the conserved cysteine through the conserved F or W. A D gene is named only where the DNA matches it firmly. Clone size, where shown, is once, few, many, or a class for clones that have expanded.

>TRBD1|.|TRBJ1-6|TRBV6-5
TGTGCCAGCAGATGGACAGGGTTAAATTCACCCCTCCACTTT
CASRWTGLNSPLHF
>.|.|TRBJ2-7|TRBV7-8
TGTGCCAGCAGCTTACCCAAGGGAATGCTCACACCTTTATCCTACGAGCAGTACTTC
CASSLPKGMLTPLSYEQYF
>.|.|TRBJ1-6|TRBV28
TGTGCCAGCAGTTTAAGGTGGCAGGCCAGCTCCTATAATTCACCCCTCCACTTT
CASSLRWQASSYNSPLHF
>.|.|TRBJ2-2|TRBV6-5
TGTGCCAGCACTACCCCGGGGGATAACACCGGGGAGCTGTTTTTT
CASTTPGDNTGELFF
>TRBD1|.|TRBJ2-7|TRBV6-1
TGTGCCAGCAGTGACCTACCGACAGGGGCCCTCGAGCAGTACTTC
CASSDLPTGALEQYF
>.|.|TRBJ2-3|TRBV28
TGTGCCAGCACCGACTCCAACTTGGGGGTTGAAAGGGATACGCAGTATTTT
CASTDSNLGVERDTQYF
>TRBD2|.|TRBJ2-3|TRBV4-3
TGCGCCAGCAGCCAAGGAACTAGCGGCTACACAGATACGCAGTATTTT
CASSQGTSGYTDTQYF
>TRBD1|.|TRBJ2-4|TRBV2
TGTGCCAGCAGTTCACGGGACAGGGTTCTCTTC
CASSSRDRVLF
>TRBD2|.|TRBJ2-1|TRBV7-2
TGTGCCAGCAGCCTTTCGACTAGCGGGTACTCCTACAATGAGCAGTTCTTC
CASSLSTSGYSYNEQFF
>.|once|TRBJ1-5|TRBV27
TGTGCCAGCAGTCCGATCAATCAGCCCCAGCATTTT
CASSPINQPQHF
>.|.|TRBJ2-7|TRBV2
TGTGCCAGCAGTGAAGCGCAGGGAAGCTCCTACGAGCAGTACTTC
CASSEAQGSSYEQYF
>.|.|TRBJ2-3|TRBV4-1
TGCGCCAGCAGCCAACCAGAAGAATACACAGATACGCAGTATTTT
CASSQPEEYTDTQYF
>.|.|TRBJ2-7|TRBV21-1
TGTGCCAGCAGCAGCCCGGGACAGGGTCAAGACGAGCAGTACTTC
CASSSPGQGQDEQYF